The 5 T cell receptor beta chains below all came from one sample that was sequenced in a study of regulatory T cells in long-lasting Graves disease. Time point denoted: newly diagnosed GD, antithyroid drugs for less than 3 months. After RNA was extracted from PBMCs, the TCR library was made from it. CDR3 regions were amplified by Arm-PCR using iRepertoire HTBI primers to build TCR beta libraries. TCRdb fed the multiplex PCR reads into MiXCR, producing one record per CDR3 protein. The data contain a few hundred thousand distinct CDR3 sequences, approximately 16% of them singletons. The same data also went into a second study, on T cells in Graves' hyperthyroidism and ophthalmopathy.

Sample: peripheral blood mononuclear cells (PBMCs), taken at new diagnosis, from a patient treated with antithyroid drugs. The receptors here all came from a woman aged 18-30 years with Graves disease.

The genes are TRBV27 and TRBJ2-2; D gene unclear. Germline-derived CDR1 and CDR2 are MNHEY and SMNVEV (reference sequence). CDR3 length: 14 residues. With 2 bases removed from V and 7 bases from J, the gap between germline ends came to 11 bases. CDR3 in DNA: TGTGCCAGCAGTTTAACCTACTTCGGCGGGGAGCTGTTTTTT. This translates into CASSLTYFGGELFF.

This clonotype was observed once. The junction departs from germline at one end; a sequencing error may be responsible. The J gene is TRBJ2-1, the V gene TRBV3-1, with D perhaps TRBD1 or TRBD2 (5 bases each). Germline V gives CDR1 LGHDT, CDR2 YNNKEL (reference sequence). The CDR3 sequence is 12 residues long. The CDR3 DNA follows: TGTGTCAGCAGCCGTGGTTTGGGGGTTTCGTTCTTC. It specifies CVSSRGLGVSFF.

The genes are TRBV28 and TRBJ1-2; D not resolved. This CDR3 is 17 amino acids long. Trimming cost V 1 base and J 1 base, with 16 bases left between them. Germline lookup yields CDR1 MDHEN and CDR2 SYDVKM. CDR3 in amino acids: CASSLSGYKLDNYGYTF. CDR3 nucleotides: TGTGCCAGCAGTTTATCGGGGTACAAACTCGATAACTATGGCTACACCTTC.

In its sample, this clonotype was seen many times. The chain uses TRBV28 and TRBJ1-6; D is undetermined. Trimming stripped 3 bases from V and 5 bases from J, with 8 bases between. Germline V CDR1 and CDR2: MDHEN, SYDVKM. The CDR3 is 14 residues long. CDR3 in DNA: TGTGCCAGCAGTTTTCTACGTGATAATTCACCCCTCCACTTT. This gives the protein CASSFLRDNSPLHF. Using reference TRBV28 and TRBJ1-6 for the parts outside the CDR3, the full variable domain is DVKVTQSSRYLVKRTGEKVFLECVQDMDHENMFWYRQDPGLGLRLIYFSYDVKMKEKGDIPEGYSVSREKKERFSLILESASTNQTSMYLCASSFLRDNSPLHFGNGTRLTVT.

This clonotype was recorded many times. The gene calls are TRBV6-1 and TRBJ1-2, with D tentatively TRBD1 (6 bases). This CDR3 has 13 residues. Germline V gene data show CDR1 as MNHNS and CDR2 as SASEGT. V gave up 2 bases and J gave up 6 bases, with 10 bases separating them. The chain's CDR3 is CASSEQGIDGYTF. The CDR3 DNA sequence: TGTGCCAGCAGTGAACAGGGGATAGATGGCTACACCTTC.